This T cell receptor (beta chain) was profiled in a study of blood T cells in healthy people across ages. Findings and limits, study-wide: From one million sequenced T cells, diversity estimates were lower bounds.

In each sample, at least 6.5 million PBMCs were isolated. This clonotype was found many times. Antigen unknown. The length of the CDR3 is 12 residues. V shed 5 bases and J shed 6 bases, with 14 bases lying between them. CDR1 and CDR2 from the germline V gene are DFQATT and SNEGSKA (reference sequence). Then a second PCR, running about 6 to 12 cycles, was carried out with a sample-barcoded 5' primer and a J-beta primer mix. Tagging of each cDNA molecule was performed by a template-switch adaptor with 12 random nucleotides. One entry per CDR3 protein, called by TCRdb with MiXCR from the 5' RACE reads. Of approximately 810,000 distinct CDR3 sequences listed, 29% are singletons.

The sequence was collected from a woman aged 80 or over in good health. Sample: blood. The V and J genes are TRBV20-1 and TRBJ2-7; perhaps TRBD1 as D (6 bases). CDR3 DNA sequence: TGCAGTGCTTCGACAGGACTTGGCGAGCAGTACTTC. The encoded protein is CSASTGLGEQYF.